This entry concerns a single T cell receptor (beta chain). Its antigen specificity is not known. Base qualities are not recorded, but no much larger clone differs from it by a single base. For deep sequencing, each PBMC sample was run in six replicates, with libraries mostly built from approximately 500 ng of input genomic DNA. TCRbeta libraries were prepared with the immunoSEQ hsTCRbeta kit according to the manufacturer's instructions. The finished libraries were brought together in one pool at 3 to 3.5 nM, which was then read using an Illumina NovaSeq 6000 S4 flow cell. Concerning the study's data processing: The immunoSEQ Analyzer was used for raw data preprocessing and quality control. The analysis was limited to productive rearrangements, and each clonotype was defined by a unique CDR3 amino acid sequence. Repertoire clonality was estimated as the Gini-Simpson index, which was computed with the R package tcR. Student's t test was used to compare Gini indices, and Pearson correlation was used to assess associations with tumor size change. TCRdb retrieved this table from immuneACCESS and kept in-frame rearrangements only. Not all clones are present; in checked studies, unresolved V genes account for under half, and no reason is known for the remainder. That table supplies the V and J calls and clone size; D and trimming were determined from the DNA. The sample data list 30,000 to 35,000 clones, and more than 75% of these were observed just once. The ten largest clonotypes hold 3.5% to 4.5% of the sample.

The data originate from a study of neoadjuvant anti-PD-1 for oral cavity cancer (dated by TCRdb to the early 2020s). Turning to the overall study: Before curative-intent surgical resection, most patients were given three to four biweekly doses of nivolumab at 3 mg/kg. Patients who did not progress were given a fourth nivolumab dose at about day 43 and had definitive surgical resection on days 50-56. The parent correlative cohort had about a dozen patients and a response rate of roughly 34%. Patients with complete response, partial response or stable disease by RECIST 1.1 were defined as responders, whereas patients with progression were defined as non-responders.

The time point label on this specimen signifies: before neoadjuvant nivolumab. Patients were newly diagnosed with stage II-IVA oral cavity squamous cell carcinoma and had received no prior systemic or radiation treatment. Everyone in the cohort had locally advanced, HPV-negative oral cavity squamous cell carcinoma. No culture maintenance or expansion was done, as the peripheral blood mononuclear cells went straight to analysis. The samples were obtained from a longitudinal correlative study of a single-arm phase II trial testing neoadjuvant nivolumab in oral cavity squamous cell carcinoma. Genomic DNA-based TCRbeta sequencing was performed on subject-matched pre- and post-treatment PBMCs and tumors from three responders and three non-responders. Peripheral blood mononuclear cells were collected before nivolumab treatment and again after treatment, at the time of surgery. The Maxwell RSC DNA from Cells kit was used to extract genomic DNA from PBMCs.

Beyond this particular receptor, the publication reports: The TCR analyses had only three patients in each response group, and the authors called for validation in larger cohorts. After neoadjuvant nivolumab, significantly higher T cell clonality (Gini index) was found within PBMCs in non-responders than in responders. A higher pretreatment blood Treg/Th17 ratio correlated with both higher pretreatment blood TCRbeta clonality and lower post-treatment tumor TCRbeta clonality.

This TCR was recovered from a person aged 35-79 years with oral cavity squamous cell carcinoma. The sample was PBMCs, taken before nivolumab (anti-PD-1) treatment.

The CDR3 is CASSQVGTNEKLFF. Read as DNA, the sequence is TGTGCCAGCAGCCAAGTTGGAACTAATGAAAAACTGTTTTTT. The rearranged chain carries TRBV11-2 and TRBJ1-4; the D gene identity is not certain. Measured from the cysteine to the phenylalanine, the CDR3 is 14 residues long. Only the CDR3 DNA is retained, 42 bases long and in frame from the first base. A distance of 8 bases separates the germline ends of V and J, which lose 5 bases and 1 base respectively. CDR1 SGHAT and CDR2 FQNNGV are derived from the germline V gene.